These 27 T cell receptor beta chains were all obtained from the same sample, sequenced in a study of blood T cell repertoires in COVID-19 (dated by TCRdb to 2020 to 2021). Library preparation was by the immunoSEQ multiplex PCR assay. TCRdb obtained this table from immuneACCESS and retained in-frame rearrangements with V and J assigned. These tables miss some clones; where compared with another copy, unresolved V genes account for less than half of the shortfall, and the remainder is unexplained. The sample table records tens of thousands of clones; around 88% of these occur just once. Together, the top ten hold about 4.9% of the sample. The sequenced material came from peripheral blood. The source of these receptors is a man aged 60-69 years with acute or convalescent COVID-19.

The CDR3, as DNA: TGTGCCAGTAGTATCTTCGGGAGTGGGCAAGAGACCCAGTACTTC. Protein sequence: CASSIFGSGQETQYF. The rearrangement uses TRBV19 and TRBJ2-5; D is perhaps TRBD2 (6 bases). Germline loops: CDR1 LNHDA, CDR2 SQIVND (reference sequence). The CDR3 consists of 15 residues. The V and J ends lost 3 bases and 2 bases respectively, with 13 bases between them.

The chain recombines TRBV5-1 with TRBJ2-3; D possibly corresponds to TRBD2 (6 bases). The CDR3 is 16 amino acids. V gave up 4 bases and J gave up 4 bases, with 19 bases separating them. Germline V gene data show CDR1 as SGHRS and CDR2 as YFSETQ. The CDR3 DNA follows: TGCGCCAGCAGCCCCCTTGGCGGGAAGGGCGCAGATACGCAGTATTTT. Translating it yields CASSPLGGKGADTQYF.

This clone showed up just a few times. This chain joins TRBV14 and TRBJ1-1; D remains ambiguous. Trimming took off 2 bases at V and 7 bases at J, with 11 bases between the two ends. The CDR3 totals 13 residues. The germline CDR1 and CDR2 sequences are SGHDN and FVKESK. The CDR3 bases are TGTGCCAGCAGCCAACAGACACGTAATGAAGCTTTCTTT. Translated: CASSQQTRNEAFF.

The J gene is TRBJ2-1, the V gene TRBV5-1; TRBD2 agrees at 7 bases. This CDR3 has 13 amino acids. Per germline, CDR1 SGHRS and CDR2 YFSETQ. V dropped 1 base and J dropped 13; count of bases not matched to a gene: 8. The CDR3 sequence is CASSLRGGGAQFF. The CDR3 DNA sequence: TGCGCCAGCAGCTTGCGGGGCGGGGGAGCACAGTTCTTC.

A few counts support this clone. The genes are TRBV5-4 and TRBJ1-2; the match to TRBD1 covers 10 bases. Germline CDR1 and CDR2: SGHNT and YYREEE (reference sequence). V gave up 4 bases and J gave up 3 bases; unmatched junction bases: 9. This CDR3 spans 16 amino acids. The CDR3 bases are TGTGCCAGCAGCCCGGGACAGGGGCTGTGGGACTATGGCTACACCTTC. Translation: CASSPGQGLWDYGYTF.

On this clone itself: A read error may produce the germline difference seen at one junction end. The CDR3 bases are TGTGCCAGCAGCGAAGGACAGTCAAATCAGCCCCAGCATTTT. Its protein is CASSEGQSNQPQHF. The chain has TRBV6-1 and TRBJ1-5, with a weak D call TRBD1 (6 bases). Germline V CDR1 and CDR2: MNHNS, SASEGT. The CDR3 spans 14 residues.

The chain has TRBV27 and TRBJ2-1, with 9 bases lining up with TRBD2. Trimming cost V 8 bases and J 1 base; bases outside gene matches: 6. This CDR3 contains 15 residues. Germline V gene sequence: CDR1 MNHEY, CDR2 SMNVEV (reference sequence). CDR3 amino acids: CASSLREGSYNEQFF. The CDR3 nucleotides read TGTGCCAGCTCTCTGCGGGAGGGGTCCTACAATGAGCAGTTCTTC.

The rearrangement links TRBV30 to TRBJ2-1, with 11 nucleotides matching TRBD2. V was pared by 4 bases and J by 4 bases, with 12 bases of the junction left unmatched. Germline V gene data show CDR1 as GTSNPN and CDR2 as SVGIG (reference sequence). The CDR3 length is 17 residues. This chain's CDR3 is CAWKSSRGLAAYNEQFF. CDR3 nucleotides: TGTGCCTGGAAATCCTCGAGGGGACTAGCGGCTTACAATGAGCAGTTCTTC. Based on the CDR3 plus reference TRBV30 and TRBJ2-1, the full variable domain is SQTIHQWPATLVQPVGSPLSLECTVEGTSNPNLYWYRQAAGRGLQLLFYSVGIGQISSEVPQNLSASRPQDRQFILSSKKLLLSDSGFYLCAWKSSRGLAAYNEQFFGPGTRLTVL.

The chain combines TRBV5-1 with TRBJ2-3; TRBD2 matches at 7 bases. Germline V gene lookup returns CDR1 SGHRS and CDR2 YFSETQ. The CDR3 sequence is 14 residues long. J gave up 5 bases and V 6 bases, and 9 bases lay outside the gene matches. The CDR3 sequence is CASTTGGAEDTQYF. In nucleotides, the CDR3 is TGCGCCAGCACGACGGGAGGCGCTGAAGATACGCAGTATTTT.

The chain recombines TRBV5-1 with TRBJ2-2; 7 bases agree with TRBD2. The CDR3 extends over 17 amino acids. The germline V gene has CDR1 SGHRS and CDR2 YFSETQ. The J segment lost 3 bases and the V segment lost 0 bases, leaving 8 bases of the junction unmatched. CDR3 sequence (DNA): TGCGCCAGCAGCTTGGGCCTAGCGGTAGAATACACCGGGGAGCTGTTTTTT. Its protein product is CASSLGLAVEYTGELFF.

The J gene is TRBJ1-1, the V gene TRBV9; weak D call: TRBD1 (5 bases). This CDR3 is 13 amino acids long. Trimming pared 5 bases from V and 11 bases from J, leaving 19 bases between. Per germline, CDR1 SGDLS and CDR2 YYNGEE. CDR3 region: CASRLMEGREAFF. DNA of the CDR3: TGTGCCAGCAGGCTGATGGAGGGCAGGGAGGCTTTCTTT.

The chain recombines TRBV5-5 with TRBJ2-1; possible D gene TRBD2, 5 bases. V was cut by 0 bases and J by 3 bases, with 10 bases left in between. The germline CDR1 and CDR2 sequences are SGHKS and YYEKEE (reference sequence). The CDR3 runs 15 residues. The CDR3 spells CASSLGGFGYNEQFF. The CDR3 coding sequence is TGTGCCAGCAGCTTGGGAGGGTTTGGCTACAATGAGCAGTTCTTC.

The chain is built from TRBV2 and TRBJ1-5; D gene ambiguous. Germline V gene lookup returns CDR1 SNHLY and CDR2 FYNNEI. This CDR3 contains 13 residues. Trimming took 5 bases from V and 3 from J, leaving 8 bases between them. CDR3 protein: CASSTRLNQPQHF. Written as DNA, the CDR3 is TGTGCCAGCAGTACCCGACTCAATCAGCCCCAGCATTTT.

The chain combines TRBV28 with TRBJ2-7; TRBD1 matches 7 bases. CDR3 length equals 15 residues. The germline V gene encodes CDR1 MDHEN and CDR2 SYDVKM. J gave up 3 bases and V 9 bases, and 14 bases lay outside the gene matches. CDR3: CASHEQGQIHYEQYF. The CDR3 region has the DNA TGTGCCAGTCACGAACAGGGGCAAATCCACTACGAGCAGTACTTC.

The chain employs TRBV20-1 and TRBJ1-5; D is uncertain. CDR1 is DFQATT, CDR2 SNEGSKA, per germline (reference sequence). V lost 3 bases and J lost 2, with 14 bases in between. This CDR3 is built from 15 residues. The CDR3 reads CSASDVQEGNQPQHF. The CDR3 bases are TGCAGTGCTAGTGATGTTCAGGAAGGCAATCAGCCCCAGCATTTT.

This chain connects TRBV7-9 to TRBJ2-3; a possible D gene is TRBD1 (6 bases). Trimming took off 3 bases at V and 2 bases at J, with 15 bases between the two ends. Germline lookup yields CDR1 SEHNR and CDR2 FQNEAQ (reference sequence). This CDR3 has 16 residues. This chain's CDR3 is CASSLSKQGTTDTQYF. DNA for the CDR3: TGTGCCAGCAGCTTGTCCAAACAGGGTACCACAGATACGCAGTATTTT. Looking up the rest from reference TRBV7-9 and TRBJ2-3 gives the full variable domain: DTGVSQNPRHKITKRGQNVTFRCDPISEHNRLYWYRQTLGQGPEFLTYFQNEAQLEKSRLLSDRFSAERPKGSFSTLEIQRTEQGDSAMYLCASSLSKQGTTDTQYFGPGTRLTVL.

The chain has TRBV6-5 and TRBJ2-7; 10 bases fit TRBD1. Trimming cost V 6 bases and J 3 bases; bases outside gene matches: 5. The CDR3 sequence is 14 residues long. Germline V gene data show CDR1 as MNHEY and CDR2 as SVGAGI. CDR3 sequence reads: CASSRTGGNYEQYF. As DNA, the CDR3 is TGTGCCAGCAGCCGGACAGGGGGTAACTACGAGCAGTACTTC.

The chain links TRBV7-3 to TRBJ2-2; D may be TRBD1 (6 bases). This CDR3 has 14 amino acids. Between the trimmed V and J ends, which lost 2 bases and 4 bases, there was a span of 8 bases. The germline V gene has CDR1 SGHTA and CDR2 FQGTGA. The CDR3: CASSLQGITGELFF. Here the CDR3 DNA reads TGTGCCAGCAGCTTACAGGGGATCACCGGGGAGCTGTTTTTT.

V and J are TRBV9 and TRBJ2-5; D might be TRBD1 (7 bases). The CDR3 extends over 15 amino acids. Between the trimmed V and J ends, which lost 3 bases and 4 bases, there was a span of 16 bases. Germline CDR1 SGDLS, CDR2 YYNGEE. The CDR3 loop is CASSGRQGGAETQYF. The CDR3 region has the DNA TGTGCCAGCAGCGGTCGGCAGGGGGGCGCAGAGACCCAGTACTTC.

This chain uses TRBV19 with TRBJ1-5; weak D call: TRBD1 (5 bases). The CDR3 loop spans 15 amino acids. Trimming pared 2 bases from V and 4 bases from J, leaving 12 bases between. From germline, CDR1 is LNHDA and CDR2 SQIVND (reference sequence). CDR3 sequence reads: CASSIRGAGNQPQHF. The CDR3 DNA reads TGTGCCAGTAGTATAAGGGGCGCGGGAAATCAGCCCCAGCATTTT.

V and J are TRBV6-6 and TRBJ2-2; 8 bases align to TRBD1. The germline V gene encodes CDR1 MNHNY and CDR2 SVGAGI (reference sequence). The CDR3 covers 14 residues. With V trimmed by 6 bases and J by 4 bases, 4 bases remained unmatched. The CDR3 reads CASRPTGGTGELFF. CDR3 sequence (DNA): TGTGCCAGCAGGCCAACAGGGGGCACCGGGGAGCTGTTTTTT.

The rearrangement uses TRBV6-5 and TRBJ2-3, with 7 bases aligning to TRBD2. V gave up 6 bases and J gave up 4 bases; unmatched junction bases: 10. This CDR3 is built from 15 residues. Germline values: CDR1 MNHEY, CDR2 SVGAGI. The CDR3 here is CASSSSGLIPDTQYF. The CDR3, as DNA: TGTGCCAGCAGCAGTAGCGGGCTCATACCAGATACGCAGTATTTT.

The V gene is TRBV5-6, the J gene TRBJ2-1; D may be TRBD2 (5 bases). Germline CDR1 and CDR2: SGHDT and YYEEEE. Trimming pared 2 bases from V and 7 bases from J, leaving 16 bases between. There are 15 residues in the CDR3. The CDR3 nucleotides read TGTGCCAGCAGCTTAGACGGACTCGGTGAAAATGAGCAGTTCTTC. It translates to CASSLDGLGENEQFF.

The J gene is TRBJ2-2, the V gene TRBV6-4, with 9 bases aligning to TRBD2. Germline trimming cut 6 bases from V and 5 bases from J; bases unmatched to any gene: 16. CDR1 MRHNA and CDR2 SNTAGT come from the germline V gene. The CDR3 contains 18 residues. Here the CDR3 DNA reads TGTGCCAGCAGCCCACTACCTCTTAGCGGGAGTCGGACCGGGGAGCTGTTTTTT. It codes for CASSPLPLSGSRTGELFF.

This chain uses TRBV4-1 with TRBJ1-1; tentative D call: TRBD1 (5 bases). Germline V gene sequence: CDR1 MGHRA, CDR2 YSYEKL. This CDR3 comprises 13 residues. The germline V and J ends were trimmed by 2 bases and 3 bases, with 7 bases remaining between them. CDR3 in DNA: TGCGCCAGCAGCCAAACCAGGGACACTGAAGCTTTCTTT. It is translated as CASSQTRDTEAFF.

The CDR3 sequence is CASSLALTMLNEKLFF. The DNA for the CDR3 is TGTGCCAGCAGCTTAGCCCTGACAATGCTCAATGAAAAACTGTTTTTT. This chain links TRBV11-2 with TRBJ1-4, with no clear D. There are 16 residues in the CDR3. V lost 1 base and J 5 bases, leaving 14 bases between the germline ends. Germline loops: CDR1 SGHAT, CDR2 FQNNGV.

The V call is TRBV28, the J call TRBJ1-2; 7 bases map to TRBD1. There are 15 residues in the CDR3. Trimming took 5 bases from V and 0 from J; bases not matched to a gene: 6. From germline, CDR1 is MDHEN and CDR2 SYDVKM. The CDR3 DNA reads as TGTGCCAGCAGTCTGACAGGGATAACTAACTATGGCTACACCTTC. It is translated as CASSLTGITNYGYTF.